The 5 T cell receptor beta chains below all came from one sample that was sequenced in a study of cytotoxic CD8 clonotypes in ibrutinib-treated CLL (dated by TCRdb to about 2021). Receptor amplification or capture employed the immunoSEQ multiplex PCR assay. Drawn from immuneACCESS, this table holds only the in-frame rearrangements with V and J called that TCRdb kept. Clones are partly lost; checked studies trace under half to an unresolved V gene and leave the rest unexplained. The sample table contains under 200,000 clones; only one count was recorded for roughly four fifths of them. The ten biggest clones cover about 5% of the sample. Reading the label with the study, this specimen's time point is: approximately 2 years on ibrutinib. The sample here was PBMCs, taken after 24 months of ibrutinib treatment. Every receptor here comes from a human donor with chronic lymphocytic leukemia.

The rearrangement uses TRBV5-1 and TRBJ2-5, with D perhaps TRBD1 or TRBD2 (5 bases each). This CDR3 contains 14 residues. From germline, CDR1 is SGHRS and CDR2 YFSETQ. The V and J ends lost 4 bases and 2 bases respectively, with 12 bases between them. The CDR3 sequence is CASSLSGHQETQYF. The CDR3 DNA is TGCGCCAGCAGCCTGTCGGGGCATCAAGAGACCCAGTACTTC.

This chain uses TRBV11-2 with TRBJ2-7; D may be TRBD1 (6 bases). CDR3 length: 15 residues. Trimming cost V 5 bases and J 1 base, with 15 bases left between them. CDR1 is SGHAT, CDR2 FQNNGV, per germline. The CDR3, as DNA: TGTGCCAGCAGCCGGGGACAAGGGGCTTCCTACGAGCAGTACTTC. This sequence encodes CASSRGQGASYEQYF.

This clone showed up just a few times. The chain combines TRBV6-5 with TRBJ1-6; 11 bases line up with TRBD1. In germline, CDR1 is MNHEY, CDR2 SVGAGI. The CDR3 runs 16 residues. The trim removed 2 bases at V and 6 bases at J, leaving 3 bases unmatched. In DNA, the CDR3 is TGTGCCAGCAGTTACGGGACAGGGGGAGGTAATTCACCCCTCCACTTT. The encoded protein is CASSYGTGGGNSPLHF.

This clone has just one count. The chain joins TRBV5-1 to TRBJ1-1; 7 bases are shared with TRBD1. The CDR3 has 16 amino acids. CDR1 is SGHRS, CDR2 YFSETQ, per germline. V lost 2 bases to trimming and J lost 4 bases; unmatched junction nucleotides: 11. The CDR3 spells CASSFGQANRPTEAFF. CDR3 nucleotides: TGCGCCAGCAGCTTTGGACAGGCCAATCGGCCCACTGAAGCTTTCTTT.

The chain employs TRBV13 and TRBJ2-7, with D perhaps TRBD1 (5 bases). Trimming shortened V by 5 bases and J by 4 bases, and 18 bases separated the two germline ends. The CDR3 runs to 15 residues. In germline, CDR1 is PRHDT, CDR2 FYEKMQ (reference sequence). This CDR3 reads CASSQYSGLMYEQYF. For the CDR3, the DNA is TGTGCCAGCAGCCAATATTCAGGGTTGATGTACGAGCAGTACTTC. Full variable domain (remainder filled in from reference TRBV13 and TRBJ2-7): AAGVIQSPRHLIKEKRETATLKCYPIPRHDTVYWYQQGPGQDPQFLISFYEKMQSDKGSIPDRFSAQQFSDYHSELNMSSLELGDSALYFCASSQYSGLMYEQYFGPGTRLTVT.